This paragraph covers one T cell receptor beta chain sequence. The protocol was immunoSEQ multiplex PCR, while the TCRdb copy is restricted to in-frame clones and leaves out a portion. The sample shows 15,000 to 20,000 clones, roughly 80% of them seen only once. The entry originates in a study of CD4+ T cells in melanoma. The CDR3 has 12 residues. Germline V gene sequence: CDR1 GTSNPN, CDR2 SVGIG (reference sequence). The V end lost 2 bases, the J end lost 6 bases, and 7 bases lay between the germline ends. The sequence was obtained from a human donor with melanoma. The V and J genes are TRBV30 and TRBJ1-4; no firm D call. The material sequenced was cells from a culture (not recorded whether cultured in vitro). This chain's CDR3 is CAWSPVDEKLFF. The CDR3 DNA sequence: TGTGCCTGGAGTCCGGTGGATGAAAAACTGTTTTTT.